This T cell receptor beta chain is from a study of cytomegalovirus exposure and HLA in healthy donors. Produced via immunoSEQ multiplex PCR; TCRdb's table is partial and in-frame only. The sample shows over 250,000 clones, around 87% of them seen only once. Notes on the study in general: The dataset shows that most TCR sequences were rare, while some public TCRs occurred in many donors. The study recorded fewer than 200 TCR beta chains that were cytomegalovirus-associated. The tendency of first-cohort TCR clusters to co-occur in the 120 or so validation repertoires was identified by a subsequent analysis.

While the first cohort had 600 to 800 subjects, the donors belonged to the separate validation cohort of fewer than 150 subjects. Unmatched junction bases numbered 4, after V lost 3 bases and J lost 0 bases. Germline values: CDR1 MDHEN, CDR2 SYDVKM. The CDR3 is 15 residues long. Concerning this clone: The antigen remains unidentified.

This chain links TRBV28 with TRBJ1-2; 7 bases fit TRBD1. The receptor was derived from a woman aged 25 to 39 in good health and CMV-seropositive. Sequenced sample: PBMCs. Here the CDR3 DNA reads TGTGCCAGCAGTTTCCAGGACAGGACTAACTATGGCTACACCTTC. Its protein is CASSFQDRTNYGYTF.